Listed here are 13 T cell receptor beta chains from one sample, sequenced in a study of patients and donors after allogeneic stem cell transplantation. TCRdb re-analysed the RT-PCR reads in MiXCR, keeping a single row per CDR3 protein. The data show about 16,000 distinct CDR3 sequences, with roughly a quarter seen just once and 36% held by the top ten. Input material: blood, either unsorted or a sorted T cell fraction (not recorded which). Receptors originate from a human donor who was either an allogeneic HSCT recipient or a stem cell or donor lymphocyte infusion donor (not recorded which). It is not recorded whose cells these are; they may come from a transplant donor.

This chain connects TRBV7-8 to TRBJ2-3, with TRBD2 matching over 8 bases. CDR1 is SGHVS, CDR2 FQNEAQ, per germline. CDR3 size: 15 residues. Trimming took 5 bases from V and 2 from J; bases not matched to a gene: 6. CDR3 protein: CASSLLAALTDTQYF. Written as DNA, the CDR3 is TGTGCCAGCAGCCTACTAGCGGCCCTCACAGATACGCAGTATTTT.

This clonotype came up a few times. The J gene is TRBJ1-5, the V gene TRBV7-9; no reliable D call. The germline gives CDR1 SEHNR, CDR2 FQNEAQ (reference sequence). Trimming removed 2 bases at V and 2 bases at J, with 10 bases between. The length of the CDR3 is 15 residues. CDR3 loop: CASSLSGLGNQPQHF. The CDR3, as DNA: TGTGCCAGCAGCTTATCGGGGTTGGGCAATCAGCCCCAGCATTTT. The full variable domain, rest sourced from reference TRBV7-9 and TRBJ1-5, is DTGVSQNPRHKITKRGQNVTFRCDPISEHNRLYWYRQTLGQGPEFLTYFQNEAQLEKSRLLSDRFSAERPKGSFSTLEIQRTEQGDSAMYLCASSLSGLGNQPQHFGDGTRLSIL.

The chain has TRBV7-9 and TRBJ1-2, with 8 positions matching TRBD1. Trimming cost V 5 bases and J 8 bases; bases outside gene matches: 7. There are 13 residues in the CDR3. Germline V gives CDR1 SEHNR, CDR2 FQNEAQ (reference sequence). The CDR3 DNA sequence: TGTGCCAGCAGCCCAGGACAGGGTGCGGGCTACACCTTC. As protein: CASSPGQGAGYTF.

This clonotype has a handful of counts. The chain combines TRBV5-6 with TRBJ1-1; tentatively, D is TRBD1 (6 bases). The CDR3 totals 12 residues. V was shortened by 2 bases and J by 10 bases, with 12 bases between the two germline ends. Germline V gene data show CDR1 as SGHDT and CDR2 as YYEEEE. This chain's CDR3 is CASSFAGAGAFF. CDR3 coding DNA: TGTGCCAGCAGCTTCGCAGGGGCGGGAGCTTTCTTT.

This clonotype was observed at least ten times. The rearrangement links TRBV7-9 to TRBJ1-1; D ambiguous. V lost 5 bases to trimming and J lost 3 bases, with 10 bases between them. This CDR3 has 13 residues. Germline CDR1 and CDR2: SEHNR and FQNEAQ (reference sequence). CDR3 residues: CASSGLRDTEAFF. The CDR3 DNA reads TGTGCCAGCAGCGGATTGAGGGACACTGAAGCTTTCTTT.

This chain joins TRBV9 and TRBJ2-3; D unresolved. Per the germline V gene, CDR1 is SGDLS and CDR2 is YYNGEE. V lost 0 bases and J lost 4, with 15 bases in between. CDR3 length equals 16 residues. The CDR3 loop reads CASSVAGPASADTQYF. The CDR3 coding sequence is TGTGCCAGCAGCGTAGCGGGTCCGGCTTCCGCAGATACGCAGTATTTT. Complete variable domain (other parts from reference TRBV9 and TRBJ2-3): DSGVTQTPKHLITATGQRVTLRCSPRSGDLSVYWYQQSLDQGLQFLIQYYNGEERAKGNILERFSAQQFPDLHSELNLSSLELGDSALYFCASSVAGPASADTQYFGPGTRLTVL.

This clonotype appeared a few times. This sequence joins TRBV5-1 and TRBJ1-4; D is uncertain. The length of the CDR3 is 13 residues. The V end was cut by 0 bases, the J end by 7 bases, with 7 bases between. Germline-derived CDR1 and CDR2 are SGHRS and YFSETQ. CDR3 amino acids: CASSLGTAEKLFF. The CDR3 DNA reads TGCGCCAGCAGCTTGGGGACCGCTGAAAAACTGTTTTTT.

As to this clonotype: Its ends do not fully match the called genes, so a read error is possible. J is TRBJ1-2 and V is TRBV28; TRBD1 matches at 7 bases. CDR3 length equals 12 residues. Germline V gene data show CDR1 as MDHEN and CDR2 as SYDVKM. The CDR3: CASSSQGEGASF. DNA of the CDR3: TGTGCCAGCAGTTCCCAGGGGGAGGGAGCCTCCTTC.

A few counts support this clonotype. The chain joins TRBV15 to TRBJ1-1; D possibly corresponds to TRBD1 (5 bases). The CDR3 is 16 amino acids. Trimming took off 0 bases at V and 0 bases at J, with 11 bases between the two ends. The germline CDR1 and CDR2 sequences are LNHNV and YYDKDF (reference sequence). CDR3 DNA sequence: TGTGCCACCAGCAGAGATCGCAGACAGTTGAACACTGAAGCTTTCTTT. Encoded protein: CATSRDRRQLNTEAFF.

The table lists this clonotype with many counts. The V and J genes are TRBV12-3 or TRBV12-4 and TRBJ1-1; TRBD1 matches at 8 bases. This CDR3 has 16 residues. After removal of 4 bases from V and 5 bases from J, the junction contained 12 bases not matched to a gene. The CDR3 nucleotides are TGTGCCAGCAGTTACCCGACAGGGGCCGCCAAGACTGAAGCTTTCTTT. Encoded protein: CASSYPTGAAKTEAFF.

J is TRBJ2-1 and V is TRBV10-3, with 8 bases lining up with TRBD2. CDR1 is ENHRY, CDR2 SYGVKD, per germline. V shed 6 bases and J 7 bases; nucleotides not matched to a gene: 8. The CDR3 has 14 residues. The CDR3 DNA follows: TGTGCCATCAGAACTAGCGGAGGTGGAAATGAGCAGTTCTTC. It yields the protein CAIRTSGGGNEQFF.

This chain uses TRBV7-9 with TRBJ1-3; possible D gene TRBD1, 6 bases. The CDR3 runs 15 residues. Between the trimmed V and J ends, which lost 5 bases and 0 bases, there was a span of 11 bases. The germline gives CDR1 SEHNR, CDR2 FQNEAQ (reference sequence). CDR3 nucleotides: TGTGCCAGCAGCCTTTCGACAGGCTCTGGAAACACCATATATTTT. Translation gives CASSLSTGSGNTIYF.

This chain joins TRBV27 and TRBJ1-6; the D is unclear. The CDR3 consists of 16 residues. Trimming pared 5 bases from V and 8 bases from J, leaving 19 bases between. Germline values: CDR1 MNHEY, CDR2 SMNVEV (reference sequence). This CDR3 reads CASSLSLGRVDSPLHF. The CDR3 DNA reads TGTGCCAGCAGTCTTTCGCTCGGGAGGGTTGATTCACCCCTCCACTTT.